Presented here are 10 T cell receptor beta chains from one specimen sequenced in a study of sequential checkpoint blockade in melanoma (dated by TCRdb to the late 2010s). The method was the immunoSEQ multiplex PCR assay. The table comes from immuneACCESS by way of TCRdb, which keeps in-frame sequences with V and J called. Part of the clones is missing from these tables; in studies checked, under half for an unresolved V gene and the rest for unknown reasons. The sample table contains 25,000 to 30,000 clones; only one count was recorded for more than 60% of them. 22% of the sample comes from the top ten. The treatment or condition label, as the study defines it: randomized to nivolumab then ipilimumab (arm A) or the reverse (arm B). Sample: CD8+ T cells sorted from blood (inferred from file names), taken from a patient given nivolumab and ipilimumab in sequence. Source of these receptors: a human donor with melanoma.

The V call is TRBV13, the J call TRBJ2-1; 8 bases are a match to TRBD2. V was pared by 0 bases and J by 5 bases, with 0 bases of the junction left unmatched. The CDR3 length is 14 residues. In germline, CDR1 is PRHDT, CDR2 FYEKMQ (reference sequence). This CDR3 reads CASSLGLADNEQFF. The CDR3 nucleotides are TGTGCCAGCAGCTTAGGACTAGCGGACAATGAGCAGTTCTTC.

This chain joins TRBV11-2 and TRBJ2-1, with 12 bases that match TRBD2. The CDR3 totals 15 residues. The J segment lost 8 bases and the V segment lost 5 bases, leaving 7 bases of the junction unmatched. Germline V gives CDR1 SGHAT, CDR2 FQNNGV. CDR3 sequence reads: CASSETSGSFYEQFF. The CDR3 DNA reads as TGTGCCAGCAGCGAGACTAGCGGGAGTTTCTATGAGCAGTTCTTC.

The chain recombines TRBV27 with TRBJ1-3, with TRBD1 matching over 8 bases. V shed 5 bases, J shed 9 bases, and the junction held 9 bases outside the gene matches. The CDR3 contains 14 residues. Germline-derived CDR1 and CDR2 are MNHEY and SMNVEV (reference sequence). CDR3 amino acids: CASSHRDRFSTIYF. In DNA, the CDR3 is TGTGCCAGCAGTCACCGGGACAGGTTTTCCACCATATATTTT.

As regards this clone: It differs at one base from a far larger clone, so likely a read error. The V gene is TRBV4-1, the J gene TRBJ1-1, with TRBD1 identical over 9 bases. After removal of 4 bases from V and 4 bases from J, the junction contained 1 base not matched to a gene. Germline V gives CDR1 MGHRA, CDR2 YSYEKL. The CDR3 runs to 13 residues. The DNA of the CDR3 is TGCGCCAGCAGCCCGACAGGGGGCACTGAAGCTTTCTTT. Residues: CASSPTGGTEAFF.

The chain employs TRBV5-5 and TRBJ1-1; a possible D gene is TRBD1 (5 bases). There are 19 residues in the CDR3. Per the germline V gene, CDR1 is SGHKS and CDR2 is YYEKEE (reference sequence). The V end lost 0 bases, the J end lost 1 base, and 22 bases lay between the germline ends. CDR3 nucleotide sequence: TGTGCCAGCAGCTTGGCGGCAGATTACAGGAACCTGGGGAACACTGAAGCTTTCTTT. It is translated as CASSLAADYRNLGNTEAFF.

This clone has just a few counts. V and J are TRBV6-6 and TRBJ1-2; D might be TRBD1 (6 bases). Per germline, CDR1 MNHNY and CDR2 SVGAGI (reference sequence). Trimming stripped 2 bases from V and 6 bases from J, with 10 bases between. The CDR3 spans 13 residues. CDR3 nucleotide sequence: TGTGCCAGCAGTTACGCACAGGGACATGGCTACACCTTC. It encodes CASSYAQGHGYTF.

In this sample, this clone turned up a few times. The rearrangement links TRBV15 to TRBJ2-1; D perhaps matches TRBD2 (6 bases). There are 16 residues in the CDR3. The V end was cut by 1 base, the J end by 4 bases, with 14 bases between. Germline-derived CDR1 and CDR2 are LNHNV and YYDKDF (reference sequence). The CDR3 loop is CATSRVEAGPYNEQFF. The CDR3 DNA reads TGTGCCACCAGCAGAGTCGAAGCGGGTCCATACAATGAGCAGTTCTTC.

This CDR3 is CASSGGVGGHQPQHF. CDR3 nucleotide sequence: TGTGCCAGCAGTGGGGGAGTGGGGGGACATCAGCCCCAGCATTTT. The chain has TRBV6-1 and TRBJ1-5, with D possibly matching TRBD1 (5 bases). V was pared by 4 bases and J by 5 bases, with 15 bases between. The germline V gene has CDR1 MNHNS and CDR2 SASEGT. There are 15 residues in the CDR3.

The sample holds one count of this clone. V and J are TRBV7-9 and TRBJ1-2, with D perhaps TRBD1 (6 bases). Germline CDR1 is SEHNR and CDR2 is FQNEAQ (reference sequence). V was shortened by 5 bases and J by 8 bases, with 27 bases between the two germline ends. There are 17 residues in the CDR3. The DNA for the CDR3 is TGTGCCAGCAGCCCTCGTGAGGGGGGGCTCAGGGTCGACGGCTACACCTTC. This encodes CASSPREGGLRVDGYTF.

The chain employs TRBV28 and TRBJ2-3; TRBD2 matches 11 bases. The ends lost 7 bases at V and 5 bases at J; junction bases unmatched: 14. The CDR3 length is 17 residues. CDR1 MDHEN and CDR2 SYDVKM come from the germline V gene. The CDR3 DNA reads TGTGCCAGCACCATAAGCTCACTAGCGGGAGATGTAGATACGCAGTATTTT. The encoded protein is CASTISSLAGDVDTQYF.